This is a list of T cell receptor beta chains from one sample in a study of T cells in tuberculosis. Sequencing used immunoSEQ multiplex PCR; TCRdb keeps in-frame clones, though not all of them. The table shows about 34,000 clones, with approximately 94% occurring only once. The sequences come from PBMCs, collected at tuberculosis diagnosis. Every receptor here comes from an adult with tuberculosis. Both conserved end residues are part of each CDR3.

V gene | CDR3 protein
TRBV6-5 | CASSYSIGQDTEAFF
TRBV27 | CATSQGGQETQYF
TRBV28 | CASSLLTLGYGYTF
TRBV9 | CASKGKGLSTGGRNEQFF
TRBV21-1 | CASSRRTGDSGRSQHF
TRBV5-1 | CASSWRGRGTEAFF
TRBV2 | CASGGQGVTEAFF
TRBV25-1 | CASSEYGRGREGEQYF
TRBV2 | CASSRQGAEEKLFF
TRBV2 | CASREWGHDGYTF
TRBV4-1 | CASSQVGQGARETQYF
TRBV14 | CASSQRTGFYNYGYTF
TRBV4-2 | CASSQDFGQTNSPLHF
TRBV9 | CASSATSGGYQETQYF
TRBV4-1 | CASSQEGLGINEQFF
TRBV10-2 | CASSESVGGEQYF
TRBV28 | CASSFKANRGLLFNTGELFF
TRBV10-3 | CAISESGGANVLTF
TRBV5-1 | CASSSGQGNYGYTF
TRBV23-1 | CASSHGRAPEKLFF
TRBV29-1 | CSVEDWRARGYTF
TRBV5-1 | CASSPGGRADNEQFF
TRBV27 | CATSWRGGDNYGYTF
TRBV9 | CASNRRGNQETQYF
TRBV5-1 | CASSLGILQGNTEAFF
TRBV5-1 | CASSFSAGVNTEAFF
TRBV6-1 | CASSSGRDYGYTF
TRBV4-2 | CASSRETQGRPYNEQFF
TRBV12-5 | CASGLADRGNYGYTF
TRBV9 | CASSVSGTGDYEQYF
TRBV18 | CASSPQGSNQPQHF
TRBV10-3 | CAISAASPAGGSYEQYF
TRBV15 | CATSRDKTGGPTGELFF
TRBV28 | CASSLRWAGGGNEQFF
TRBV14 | CASSLPAGGLSYNEQFF
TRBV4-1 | CASSQPTSGGYYEQFF